The 29 T cell receptor beta chains presented below share a single source sample, sequenced in a study of beta chain features in type 1 diabetes. Every bit of the isolated RNA underwent reverse transcription, so sequencing read expressed TCRB transcripts. The assay was immunoSEQ multiplex PCR, and TCRdb's table has in-frame clones only and misses some. The table records 200,000 to 250,000 clones, roughly a tenth of them present only once. The specimen was central memory CD4+ T cells from blood. The origin of the receptors is a man aged 18-30 years in good health.

This clone was seen a handful of times. J is TRBJ2-7 and V is TRBV28; TRBD1 agrees at 8 bases. The CDR3 length is 15 residues. Trimming removed 6 bases from V and 0 bases from J; junction bases left unmatched: 7. CDR1 and CDR2 (germline): MDHEN, SYDVKM. In DNA, the CDR3 is TGTGCCAGCAGCTGGGGACAGGCGTTCTCCTACGAGCAGTACTTC. Translation gives CASSWGQAFSYEQYF.

This chain links TRBV4-2 with TRBJ1-1; the D is unclear. V lost 2 bases, J lost 0 bases, and 13 bases lay in between. The germline CDR1 and CDR2 sequences are LGHNA and YNFKEQ. The CDR3 is 16 amino acids. The CDR3 nucleotides are TGTGCCAGCAGCCAAAAGGTAGGACTTATGAACACTGAAGCTTTCTTT. Its protein product is CASSQKVGLMNTEAFF.

This sequence joins TRBV9 and TRBJ1-1; the D gene is possibly TRBD1 (6 bases). This CDR3 spans 14 amino acids. V lost 7 bases and J 0 bases, leaving 13 bases between the germline ends. Germline loops: CDR1 SGDLS, CDR2 YYNGEE. DNA for the CDR3: TGTGCCAGCGGTTACAGGGAGATGAACACTGAAGCTTTCTTT. This translates into CASGYREMNTEAFF.

This rearrangement joins TRBV6-5 to TRBJ2-3; TRBD1 aligns across 7 bases. Germline CDR1 reads MNHEY; CDR2 reads SVGAGI. The trim removed 3 bases at V and 3 bases at J, leaving 6 bases unmatched. The CDR3 contains 15 residues. The chain's CDR3 is CASSYGTELTDTQYF. The CDR3 nucleotides are TGTGCCAGCAGTTATGGGACAGAACTAACAGATACGCAGTATTTT.

This chain uses TRBV5-1 with TRBJ2-3; no clear D gene. V shed 0 bases and J shed 0 bases, with 5 bases lying between them. The CDR3 extends over 14 amino acids. The germline V gene has CDR1 SGHRS and CDR2 YFSETQ. In DNA form, the CDR3 reads TGCGCCAGCAGCTTGGCCCCTAGCACAGATACGCAGTATTTT. This translates into CASSLAPSTDTQYF.

Points on this clone: This probably arose from a read error, given a far larger clone one base away. The chain links TRBV30 to TRBJ2-3; the D gene is possibly TRBD2 (6 bases). Germline lookup yields CDR1 GTSNPN and CDR2 SVGIG (reference sequence). The CDR3 is made up of 16 amino acids. As DNA, the CDR3 is TGTGACTGGAGTGTACGTGAGGAGGGAAGCACAGATACGCAGTATTTT. Translation gives CDWSVREEGSTDTQYF.

This clone has just a few counts. The chain recombines TRBV28 with TRBJ1-4; 9 bases map to TRBD1. The CDR3 is made up of 14 amino acids. Germline-derived CDR1 and CDR2 are MDHEN and SYDVKM. With V trimmed by 6 bases and J by 3 bases, 2 bases remained unmatched. The CDR3 DNA sequence: TGTGCCAGCAGCACAGGGGGCTCTAATGAAAAACTGTTTTTT. Translation gives CASSTGGSNEKLFF.

This clone occurred a few times. The chain joins TRBV18 to TRBJ1-1; D is perhaps TRBD1 (5 bases). This CDR3 contains 16 residues. V was clipped by 3 bases and J by 5 bases, with 19 bases between them. Germline-derived CDR1 and CDR2 are KGHSH and LQKENI. CDR3 sequence: CASSPLTGGVRTEAFF. Here the CDR3 DNA reads TGTGCCAGCTCACCCTTAACTGGGGGGGTGAGGACTGAAGCTTTCTTT.

This clone was picked up a small number of times. This chain links TRBV30 with TRBJ2-7; D possibly corresponds to TRBD2 (5 bases). Germline CDR1 is GTSNPN and CDR2 is SVGIG (reference sequence). The CDR3 totals 13 residues. The V end was cut by 4 bases, the J end by 3 bases, with 13 bases between. Here the CDR3 reads CAWKLERHYEQYF. CDR3 in DNA: TGTGCCTGGAAGCTCGAGCGGCACTACGAGCAGTACTTC.

The J gene is TRBJ2-3, the V gene TRBV5-4; D remains unclear. Trimming pared 4 bases from V and 6 bases from J, leaving 15 bases between. The V gene's germline CDR1 is SGHNT and CDR2 YYREEE (reference sequence). The CDR3 is 14 residues long. The CDR3 loop reads CASSRDRPRDTQYF. The DNA of the CDR3 is TGTGCCAGCAGCCGAGATAGGCCTCGGGATACGCAGTATTTT.

This clone was counted only a few times. With only one base between it and a far larger clone, this is likely a read error. The CDR3 reads CSVGGQGGDAKNIQYF. The CDR3, as DNA: TGCAGCGTTGGCGGACAGGGGGGGGATGCCAAAAACATTCAGTACTTC. The V and J genes are TRBV29-1 and TRBJ2-4; 10 positions match TRBD1. J was trimmed by 1 base and V by 4 bases; bases with no gene match: 7. The germline CDR1 and CDR2 sequences are SQVTM and ANQGSEA. The length of the CDR3 is 16 residues. The variable domain in full, with the rest retrieved from reference TRBV29-1 and TRBJ2-4, is SAVISQKPSRDICQRGTSLTIQCQVDSQVTMMFWYRQQPGQSLTLIATANQGSEATYESGFVIDKFPISRPNLTFSTLTVSNMSPEDSSIYLCSVGGQGGDAKNIQYFGAGTRLSVL.

This clone was detected a few times. The V gene is TRBV10-3, the J gene TRBJ2-5, with D perhaps matching TRBD2 (6 bases). Deletions cut 6 bases from V and 5 bases from J, with 16 bases between. In germline, CDR1 is ENHRY, CDR2 SYGVKD. This CDR3 is built from 14 residues. The CDR3: CAIRLSGGAETQYF. Written as DNA, the CDR3 is TGTGCCATCAGGCTTAGCGGAGGGGCGGAGACCCAGTACTTC.

The chain recombines TRBV4-3 with TRBJ1-1; tentative D call: TRBD1 (5 bases). Germline CDR1 reads LGHNA; CDR2 reads YSLEER. Trimming stripped 3 bases from V and 8 bases from J, with 19 bases between. The CDR3 is 15 amino acids. The CDR3 spells CASSQVGRPKAEAFF. The DNA for the CDR3 is TGCGCCAGCAGCCAGGTGGGACGCCCCAAGGCCGAAGCTTTCTTT.

V and J are TRBV7-3 and TRBJ2-1; D remains unclear. Germline CDR1 SGHTA, CDR2 FQGTGA. The CDR3 loop spans 12 amino acids. Trimming shortened V by 0 bases and J by 7 bases, and 4 bases separated the two germline ends. The CDR3 loop is CASSLTGNEQFF. In DNA, the CDR3 is TGTGCCAGCAGCTTAACAGGGAATGAGCAGTTCTTC.

In its sample, this clone was seen a few times. The chain uses TRBV9 and TRBJ2-7; D is uncertain. The CDR3 totals 14 residues. Trimming removed 2 bases at V and 3 bases at J, with 12 bases between. Germline V gene lookup returns CDR1 SGDLS and CDR2 YYNGEE. CDR3 DNA sequence: TGTGCCAGCAGCGTCGACGGAAACGGCTACGAGCAGTACTTC. Translation: CASSVDGNGYEQYF.

This clone has just a few counts. The chain links TRBV19 to TRBJ2-2; perhaps TRBD1 as D (6 bases). Germline CDR1 and CDR2: LNHDA and SQIVND (reference sequence). The CDR3 has 15 residues. V lost 4 bases and J lost 3, with 12 bases in between. The CDR3 region is CASSTRTADTGELFF. The DNA for the CDR3 is TGTGCCAGTAGTACTCGGACAGCGGACACCGGGGAGCTGTTTTTT.

The J gene is TRBJ1-2, the V gene TRBV19, with unresolved D. The CDR3 has 12 residues. The germline V gene encodes CDR1 LNHDA and CDR2 SQIVND (reference sequence). Trimming removed 3 bases from V and 5 bases from J, with 7 bases in between. The CDR3 reads CASSIRRYGYTF. The CDR3 region has the DNA TGTGCCAGTAGTATTCGGCGGTATGGCTACACCTTC.

This clone turned up a few times. This chain connects TRBV7-2 to TRBJ2-1; D is uncertain. This CDR3 region has 14 residues. V dropped 1 base and J dropped 1 base, with 5 bases sitting between them. CDR1 and CDR2 (germline): SGHTA, FQGNSA. For the CDR3, the DNA is TGTGCCAGCAGCTTAGGGGGTTCCTACAATGAGCAGTTCTTC. This sequence encodes CASSLGGSYNEQFF.

The sample holds many counts of this clone. The chain carries TRBV5-1 and TRBJ2-7; D remains ambiguous. Germline V gene lookup returns CDR1 SGHRS and CDR2 YFSETQ. The ends were cut back, 0 bases at V and 3 bases at J, with 7 bases in the middle. The CDR3 has 13 residues. CDR3 coding DNA: TGCGCCAGCAGCTTGGATCCTCGCTACGAGCAGTACTTC. It encodes CASSLDPRYEQYF.

The V gene is TRBV7-2, the J gene TRBJ2-2; 12 bases are a match to TRBD2. The J segment lost 5 bases and the V segment lost 0 bases, leaving 1 base of the junction unmatched. The CDR3 runs to 16 residues. The germline V gene encodes CDR1 SGHTA and CDR2 FQGNSA. CDR3 protein: CASSLAGTSGTGELFF. CDR3 sequence (DNA): TGTGCCAGCAGCTTAGCCGGGACTAGCGGGACCGGGGAGCTGTTTTTT.

This clone was recorded a few times. Within the sample, other DNA sequences also encode this same CDR3. V usage is TRBV10-3 and J usage is TRBJ1-5; D remains unclear. This CDR3 has 12 amino acids. V dropped 2 bases and J dropped 7 bases, with 6 bases sitting between them. The germline V gene encodes CDR1 ENHRY and CDR2 SYGVKD. CDR3 coding DNA: TGTGCCATCAGTGAGGGTCCCCAGCCCCAGCATTTT. Encoded protein: CAISEGPQPQHF.

This clone has at least ten counts. CDR3 sequence reads: CASSDSPRNEQFF. The CDR3 DNA follows: TGTGCCAGCAGCGACTCGCCTCGGAATGAGCAGTTCTTC. The chain uses TRBV7-3 and TRBJ2-1; D is unclear. CDR1 is SGHTA, CDR2 FQGTGA, per germline. The CDR3 is made up of 13 amino acids. Trimming left V 5 bases short and J 7 bases short, with 12 bases between. Full variable domain (missing parts from reference TRBV7-3 and TRBJ2-1): GAGVSQTPSNKVTEKGKYVELRCDPISGHTALYWYRQSLGQGPEFLIYFQGTGAADDSGLPNDRFFAVRPEGSVSTLKIQRTERGDSAVYLCASSDSPRNEQFFGPGTRLTVL.

J is TRBJ2-1 and V is TRBV2; D gene ambiguous. V lost 1 base and J lost 10, with 11 bases in between. Germline V gene lookup returns CDR1 SNHLY and CDR2 FYNNEI. The CDR3 consists of 13 residues. The CDR3 DNA reads TGTGCCAGCAGTGAAGGATCGGCGCGGGAGCAGTTCTTC. Residues: CASSEGSAREQFF.

Only a few counts were recorded for this clone. The chain carries TRBV28 and TRBJ2-3; 7 nucleotides agree with TRBD2. The CDR3 totals 15 residues. J lost 3 bases, V lost 8 bases, and 11 bases had no gene match. From germline, CDR1 is MDHEN and CDR2 SYDVKM. CDR3 DNA sequence: TGTGCCAGCGGGGATGGCGGGAGTCGAACAGATACGCAGTATTTT. This translates into CASGDGGSRTDTQYF.

This clone turned up a few times. V usage is TRBV5-4 and J usage is TRBJ2-2; 12 nucleotides align to TRBD2. V gave up 0 bases and J gave up 1 base; unmatched junction bases: 1. The CDR3 is made up of 17 amino acids. Germline V gives CDR1 SGHNT, CDR2 YYREEE (reference sequence). The CDR3 DNA follows: TGTGCCAGCAGCTTGGAACTAGCGGGAGGGAACACCGGGGAGCTGTTTTTT. As protein: CASSLELAGGNTGELFF.

This chain uses TRBV28 with TRBJ2-1, with D perhaps matching TRBD1 or TRBD2 (5 bases each). The CDR3 has 15 amino acids. Per germline, CDR1 MDHEN and CDR2 SYDVKM. V lost 6 bases and J lost 4, with 16 bases in between. The CDR3 is CASRHPGPTYNEQFF. In DNA form, the CDR3 reads TGTGCCAGCAGGCATCCGGGACCTACTTACAATGAGCAGTTCTTC.

The rearrangement uses TRBV5-1 and TRBJ2-7; D is undetermined. V was cut by 2 bases and J by 2 bases, with 14 bases left in between. Germline V gene sequence: CDR1 SGHRS, CDR2 YFSETQ. The CDR3 has 15 amino acids. CDR3 sequence: CASSFTSSRPYEQYF. The CDR3 region has the DNA TGCGCCAGCAGCTTTACTTCGTCGCGGCCCTACGAGCAGTACTTC.

This sequence joins TRBV2 and TRBJ1-1; D remains ambiguous. This CDR3 is 13 amino acids long. Trimming pared 6 bases from V and 1 base from J, leaving 9 bases between. Germline-derived CDR1 and CDR2 are SNHLY and FYNNEI. The CDR3 coding sequence is TGTGCCAGCAGCGACGACGGGAACACTGAAGCTTTCTTT. It specifies CASSDDGNTEAFF. Supplemented by reference TRBV2 and TRBJ1-1, the full variable domain reads EPEVTQTPSHQVTQMGQEVILRCVPISNHLYFYWYRQILGQKVEFLVSFYNNEISEKSEIFDDQFSVERPDGSNFTLKIRSTKLEDSAMYFCASSDDGNTEAFFGQGTRLTVV.

The CDR3 DNA is TGTGCCAGCAGTGGAGGACTAGCGGGAAACACAGATACGCAGTATTTT. Translating it yields CASSGGLAGNTDTQYF. The chain joins TRBV2 to TRBJ2-3; 12 nucleotides align to TRBD2. The germline V gene has CDR1 SNHLY and CDR2 FYNNEI. The length of the CDR3 is 16 residues. J was trimmed by 2 bases and V by 4 bases; bases with no gene match: 4.